The sequence of this T cell receptor (beta chain) was determined in a study of beta chain features in type 1 diabetes. Study-level points and caveats: For patients and controls alike, PCR might favor shorter templates to the same degree. Compared to healthy donors, patients appeared to have naive, central memory and Treg TCRB repertoires that were more alike. Lower insertion and higher deletion counts appeared at VDJ junctions in type 1 diabetes patients.

This clone was counted only a few times. No antigen is known for it. Trimming cost V 0 bases and J 0 bases; bases outside gene matches: 4. The CDR3 has 16 residues. Germline values: CDR1 SGDLS, CDR2 YYNGEE. CD45RO/CCR7/CD25/CD127/CD95/CD27 staining was used to isolate CD4+ naive, central memory, regulatory and stem cell-like memory cells by sorting. Since all of the isolated RNA was reverse transcribed, expressed TCRB transcripts were what got sequenced. Assay used: immunoSEQ multiplex PCR; TCRdb lists only in-frame clones, some missing. This sample has 200,000 to 300,000 clones, with over 12% found just once.

The chain has TRBV9 and TRBJ1-1; TRBD1 matches at 8 bases. This clonotype was obtained from a woman between 40 and 55 years old in good health. The sequenced sample consisted of naive CD4+ T cells from blood. The CDR3 nucleotides are TGTGCCAGCAGCGTAGTTTCCAGGGGGCTGAACACTGAAGCTTTCTTT. Translating gives CASSVVSRGLNTEAFF.